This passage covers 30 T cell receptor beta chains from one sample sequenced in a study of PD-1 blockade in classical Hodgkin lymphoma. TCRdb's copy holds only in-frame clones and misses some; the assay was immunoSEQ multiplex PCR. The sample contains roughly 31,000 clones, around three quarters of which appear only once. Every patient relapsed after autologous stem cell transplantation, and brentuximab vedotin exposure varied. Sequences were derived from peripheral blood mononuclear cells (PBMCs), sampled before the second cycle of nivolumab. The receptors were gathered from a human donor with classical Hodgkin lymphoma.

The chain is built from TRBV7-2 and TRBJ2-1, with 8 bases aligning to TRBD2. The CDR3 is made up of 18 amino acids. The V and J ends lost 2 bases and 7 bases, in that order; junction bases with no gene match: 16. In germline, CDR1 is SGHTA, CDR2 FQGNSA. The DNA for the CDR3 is TGTGCCAGCAGCTTATACGAGCGGGAGTCTTCATTGGGTAATGAGCAGTTCTTC. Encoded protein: CASSLYERESSLGNEQFF.

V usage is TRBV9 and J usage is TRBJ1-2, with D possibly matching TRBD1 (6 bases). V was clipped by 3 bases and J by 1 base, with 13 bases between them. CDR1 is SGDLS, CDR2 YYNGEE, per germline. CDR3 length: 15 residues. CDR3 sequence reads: CASSGGQSRNYGYTF. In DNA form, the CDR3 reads TGTGCCAGCAGCGGCGGACAGAGCCGTAACTATGGCTACACCTTC.

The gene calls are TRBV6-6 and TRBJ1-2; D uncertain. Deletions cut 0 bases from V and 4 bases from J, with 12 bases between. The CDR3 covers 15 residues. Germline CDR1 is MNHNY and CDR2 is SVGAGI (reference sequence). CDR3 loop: CASSYSTPGIYGYTF. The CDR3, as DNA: TGTGCCAGCAGTTACTCGACCCCGGGAATCTATGGCTACACCTTC.

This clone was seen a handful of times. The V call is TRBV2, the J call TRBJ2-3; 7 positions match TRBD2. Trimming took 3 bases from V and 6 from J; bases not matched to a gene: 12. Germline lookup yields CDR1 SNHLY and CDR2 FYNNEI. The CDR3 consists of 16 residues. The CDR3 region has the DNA TGTGCCAGCAGTGAGGAGCGGGAAGCCCGGGGGGATACGCAGTATTTT. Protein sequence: CASSEEREARGDTQYF. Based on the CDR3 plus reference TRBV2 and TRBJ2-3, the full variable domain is EPEVTQTPSHQVTQMGQEVILRCVPISNHLYFYWYRQILGQKVEFLVSFYNNEISEKSEIFDDQFSVERPDGSNFTLKIRSTKLEDSAMYFCASSEEREARGDTQYFGPGTRLTVL.

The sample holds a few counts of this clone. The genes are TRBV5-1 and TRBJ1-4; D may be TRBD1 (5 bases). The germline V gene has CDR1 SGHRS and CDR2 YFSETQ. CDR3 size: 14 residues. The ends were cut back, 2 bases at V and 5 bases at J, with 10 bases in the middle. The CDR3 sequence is CASSFGHANEKLFF. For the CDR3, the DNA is TGCGCCAGCAGCTTTGGACATGCGAATGAAAAACTGTTTTTT.

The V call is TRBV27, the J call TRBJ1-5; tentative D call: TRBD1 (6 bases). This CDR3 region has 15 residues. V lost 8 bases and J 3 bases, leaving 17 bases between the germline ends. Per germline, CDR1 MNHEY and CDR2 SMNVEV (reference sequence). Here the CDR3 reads CASWVGGRANQPQHF. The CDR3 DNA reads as TGTGCCAGCTGGGTTGGGGGCAGGGCCAATCAGCCCCAGCATTTT.

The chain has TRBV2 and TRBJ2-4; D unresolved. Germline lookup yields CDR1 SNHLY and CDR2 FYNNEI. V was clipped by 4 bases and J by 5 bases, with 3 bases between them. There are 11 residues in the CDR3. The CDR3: CASSAQNIQYF. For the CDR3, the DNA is TGTGCCAGCAGTGCCCAAAACATTCAGTACTTC. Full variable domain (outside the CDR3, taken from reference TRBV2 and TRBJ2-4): EPEVTQTPSHQVTQMGQEVILRCVPISNHLYFYWYRQILGQKVEFLVSFYNNEISEKSEIFDDQFSVERPDGSNFTLKIRSTKLEDSAMYFCASSAQNIQYFGAGTRLSVL.

Here the CDR3 DNA reads TGTGCCAGCAGCTCCCAGTCGGCAGCTAACTATGGCTACACCTTC. It is translated as CASSSQSAANYGYTF. The chain joins TRBV7-9 to TRBJ1-2; D uncertain. Trimming removed 4 bases at V and 0 bases at J, with 12 bases between. This CDR3 has 15 amino acids. CDR1 and CDR2 from the germline V gene are SEHNR and FQNEAQ (reference sequence).

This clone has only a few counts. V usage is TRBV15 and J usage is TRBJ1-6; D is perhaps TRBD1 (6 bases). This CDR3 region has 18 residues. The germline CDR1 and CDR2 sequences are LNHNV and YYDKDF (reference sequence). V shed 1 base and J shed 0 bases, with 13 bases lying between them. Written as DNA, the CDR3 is TGTGCCACCAGCAGAGGGGGGGCCGAAAGCTCCTATAATTCACCCCTCCACTTT. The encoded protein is CATSRGGAESSYNSPLHF.

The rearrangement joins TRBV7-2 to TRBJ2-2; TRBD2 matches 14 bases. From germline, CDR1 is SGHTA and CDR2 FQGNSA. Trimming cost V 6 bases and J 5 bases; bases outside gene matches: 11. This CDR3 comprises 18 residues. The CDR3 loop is CASSPQGLAGGPTGELFF. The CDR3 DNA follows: TGTGCCAGCAGTCCCCAAGGACTAGCGGGAGGTCCAACCGGGGAGCTGTTTTTT.

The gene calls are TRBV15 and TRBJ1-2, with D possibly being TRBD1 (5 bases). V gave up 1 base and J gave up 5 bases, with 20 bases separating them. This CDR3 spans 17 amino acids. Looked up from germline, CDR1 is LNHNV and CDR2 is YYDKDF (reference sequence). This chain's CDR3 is CATSRVAVPGGSYGYTF. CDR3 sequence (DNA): TGTGCCACCAGCAGAGTCGCAGTGCCCGGGGGTTCGTATGGCTACACCTTC.

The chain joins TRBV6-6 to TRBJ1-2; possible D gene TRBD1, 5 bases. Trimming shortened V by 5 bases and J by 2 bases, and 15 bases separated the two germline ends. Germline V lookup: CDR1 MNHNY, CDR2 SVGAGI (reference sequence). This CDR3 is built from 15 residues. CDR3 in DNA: TGTGCCAGCAGTATTTCGACGTCAGGGAACTATGGCTACACCTTC. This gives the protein CASSISTSGNYGYTF.

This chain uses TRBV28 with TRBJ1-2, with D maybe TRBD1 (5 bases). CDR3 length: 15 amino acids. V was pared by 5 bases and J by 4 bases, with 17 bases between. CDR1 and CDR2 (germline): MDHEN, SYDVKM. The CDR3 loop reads CASSGPDTLSYGYTF. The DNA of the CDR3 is TGTGCCAGCAGTGGGCCGGACACTCTCTCCTATGGCTACACCTTC.

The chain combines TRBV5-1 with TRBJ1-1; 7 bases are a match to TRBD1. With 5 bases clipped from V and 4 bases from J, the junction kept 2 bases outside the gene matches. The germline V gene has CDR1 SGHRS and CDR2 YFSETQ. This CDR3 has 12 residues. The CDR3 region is CASSSGGTEAFF. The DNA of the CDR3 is TGCGCCAGCAGTTCAGGGGGCACTGAAGCTTTCTTT.

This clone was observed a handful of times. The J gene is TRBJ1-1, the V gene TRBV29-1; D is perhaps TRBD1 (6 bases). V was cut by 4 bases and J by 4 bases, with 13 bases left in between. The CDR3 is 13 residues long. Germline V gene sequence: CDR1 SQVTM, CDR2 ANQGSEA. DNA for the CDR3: TGCAGCGTTGGTCAATCAGGGGTCACTGAAGCTTTCTTT. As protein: CSVGQSGVTEAFF.

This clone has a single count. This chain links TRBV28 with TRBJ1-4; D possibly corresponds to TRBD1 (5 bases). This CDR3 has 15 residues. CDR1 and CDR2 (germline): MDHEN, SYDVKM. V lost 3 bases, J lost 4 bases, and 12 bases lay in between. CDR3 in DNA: TGTGCCAGCAGTTTTACGGGACGGGGTAATGAAAAACTGTTTTTT. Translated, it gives CASSFTGRGNEKLFF.

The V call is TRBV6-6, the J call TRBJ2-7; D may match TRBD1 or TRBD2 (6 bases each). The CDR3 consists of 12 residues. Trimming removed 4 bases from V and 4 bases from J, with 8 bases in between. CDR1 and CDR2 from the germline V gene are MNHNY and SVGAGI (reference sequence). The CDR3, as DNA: TGTGCCAGCAGTTCGGGGGCTTACGAGCAGTACTTC. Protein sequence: CASSSGAYEQYF.

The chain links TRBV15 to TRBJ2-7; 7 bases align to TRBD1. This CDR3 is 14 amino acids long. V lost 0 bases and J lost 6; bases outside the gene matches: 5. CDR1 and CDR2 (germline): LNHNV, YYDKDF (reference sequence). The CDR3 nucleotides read TGTGCCACCAGCAGAGAACAGGGGATTGGCGAGCAGTACTTC. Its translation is CATSREQGIGEQYF.

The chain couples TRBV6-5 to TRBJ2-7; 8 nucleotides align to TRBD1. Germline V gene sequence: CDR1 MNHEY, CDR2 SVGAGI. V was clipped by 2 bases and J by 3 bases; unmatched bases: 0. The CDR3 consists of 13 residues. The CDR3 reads CASSYGTGYEQYF. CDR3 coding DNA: TGTGCCAGCAGTTACGGGACAGGCTACGAGCAGTACTTC.

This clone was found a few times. The CDR3 protein is CASRMIDGNTGELFF. CDR3 coding DNA: TGCGCCAGCAGGATGATAGACGGGAACACCGGGGAGCTGTTTTTT. The chain joins TRBV4-1 to TRBJ2-2, with D unclear. Germline loops: CDR1 MGHRA, CDR2 YSYEKL. The CDR3 is 15 residues long. V lost 6 bases, J lost 1 base, and 12 bases lay in between.

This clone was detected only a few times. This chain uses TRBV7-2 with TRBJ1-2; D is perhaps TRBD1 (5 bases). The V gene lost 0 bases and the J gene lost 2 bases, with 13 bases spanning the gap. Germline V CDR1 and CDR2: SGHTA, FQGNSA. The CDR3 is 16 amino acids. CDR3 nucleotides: TGTGCCAGCAGCTTAGCAGGCAGGGAGAAAAACTATGGCTACACCTTC. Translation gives CASSLAGREKNYGYTF.

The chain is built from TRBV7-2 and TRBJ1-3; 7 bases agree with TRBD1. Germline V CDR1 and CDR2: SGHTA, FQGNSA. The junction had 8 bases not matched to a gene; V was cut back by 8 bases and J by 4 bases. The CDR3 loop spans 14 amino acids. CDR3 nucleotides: TGTGCCAGCGATCAACCGGGACAGGGAAACACCATATATTTT. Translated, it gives CASDQPGQGNTIYF.

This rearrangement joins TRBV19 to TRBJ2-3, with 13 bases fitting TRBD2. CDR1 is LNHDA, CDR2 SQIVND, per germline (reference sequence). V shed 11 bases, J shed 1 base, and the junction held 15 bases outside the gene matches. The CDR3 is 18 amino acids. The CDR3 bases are TGTGCCGTAGGGGGAACCGGGACTAGCGGGGTCCGCACAGATACGCAGTATTTT. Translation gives CAVGGTGTSGVRTDTQYF.

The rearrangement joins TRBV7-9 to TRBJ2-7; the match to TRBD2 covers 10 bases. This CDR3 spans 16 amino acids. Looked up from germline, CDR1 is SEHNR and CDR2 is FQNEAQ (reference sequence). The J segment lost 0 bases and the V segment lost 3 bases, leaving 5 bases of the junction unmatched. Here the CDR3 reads CASSLGSGRISYEQYF. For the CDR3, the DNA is TGTGCCAGCAGCTTGGGTAGCGGGAGGATCTCCTACGAGCAGTACTTC.

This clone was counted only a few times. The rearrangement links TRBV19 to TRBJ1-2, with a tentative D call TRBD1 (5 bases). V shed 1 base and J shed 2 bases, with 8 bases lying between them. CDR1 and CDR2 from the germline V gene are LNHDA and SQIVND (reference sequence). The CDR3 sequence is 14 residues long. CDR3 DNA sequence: TGTGCCAGTAGTATAGTGCCAGGGAACTATGGCTACACCTTC. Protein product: CASSIVPGNYGYTF.

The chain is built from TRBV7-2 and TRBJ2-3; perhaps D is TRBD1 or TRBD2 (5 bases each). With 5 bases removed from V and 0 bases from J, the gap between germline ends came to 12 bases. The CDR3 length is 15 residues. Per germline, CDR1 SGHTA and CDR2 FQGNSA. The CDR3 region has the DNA TGTGCCAGCAGCCTAGGGACGGTCAGCACAGATACGCAGTATTTT. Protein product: CASSLGTVSTDTQYF.

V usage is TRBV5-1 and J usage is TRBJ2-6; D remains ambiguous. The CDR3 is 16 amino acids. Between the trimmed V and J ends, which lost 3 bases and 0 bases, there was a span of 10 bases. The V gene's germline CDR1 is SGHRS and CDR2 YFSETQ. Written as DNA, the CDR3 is TGCGCCAGCAGCTCCGGGTACAGCTCTGGGGCCAACGTCCTGACTTTC. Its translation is CASSSGYSSGANVLTF.

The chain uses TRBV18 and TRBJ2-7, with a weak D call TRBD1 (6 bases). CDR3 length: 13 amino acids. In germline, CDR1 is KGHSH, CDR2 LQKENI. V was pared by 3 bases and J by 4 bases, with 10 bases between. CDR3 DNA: TGTGCCAGCTCACCCCGGGACAATTACGAGCAGTACTTC. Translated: CASSPRDNYEQYF.

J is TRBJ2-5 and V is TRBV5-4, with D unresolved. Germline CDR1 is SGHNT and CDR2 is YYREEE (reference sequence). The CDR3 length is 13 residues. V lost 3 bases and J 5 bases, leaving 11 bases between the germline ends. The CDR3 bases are TGTGCCAGCAGCTCGGAGCCGGTGGAGACCCAGTACTTC. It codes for CASSSEPVETQYF.

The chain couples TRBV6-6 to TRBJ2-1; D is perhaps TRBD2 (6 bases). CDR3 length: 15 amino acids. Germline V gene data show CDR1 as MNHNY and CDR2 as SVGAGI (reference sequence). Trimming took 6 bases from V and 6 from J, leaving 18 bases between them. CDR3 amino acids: CASRPGPLASNEQFF. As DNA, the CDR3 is TGTGCCAGCAGACCAGGCCCGCTAGCGAGCAATGAGCAGTTCTTC.